The rows below give T cell receptor beta chains drawn from one sample of a study of immune evolution from preneoplasia to lung adenocarcinoma. Using immunoSEQ multiplex PCR, the repertoire was profiled, and TCRdb retains in-frame clones only, with some absent. The repertoire consists of some 4,000 clones, with 70% to 90% occurring once and the leading ten covering around 3.9%. Sequenced: FFPE minimally invasive lung adenocarcinoma tissue. These receptors originate from a donor of 70 years or more with lung adenocarcinoma. Each CDR3 is given with its conserved first and last residue. The order of the fields is clone size, V gene, J gene, D gene, CDR3 DNA, CDR3 protein. The D gene is left open where the match is weak. Part of the rows lack a size; the others show once, few, many or a class for expanded clones.

>-|TRBV6-5|TRBJ1-2|TRBD1
TGTGCCAGCACCCAGCCCAGGGGGACAGGGGGGGGCTACACCTTC
CASTQPRGTGGGYTF
>once|TRBV29-1|TRBJ2-5|TRBD2
TGCAGCGTCCAGGTAGCGGGAGGGTTGGAGACCCAGTACTTC
CSVQVAGGLETQYF
>few|TRBV28|TRBJ2-7|-
TGTGCCAGCAGTCTAACCACCTCATACGAGCAGTACTTC
CASSLTTSYEQYF
>-|TRBV30|TRBJ2-1|-
TGTGCCTGGAGTCGGCGAGGGGCAACCTACAATGAGCAGTTCTTC
CAWSRRGATYNEQFF
>-|TRBV7-9|TRBJ2-7|-
TGTGCCAGCAGCTTCGGGACTTACGAGCAGTACTTC
CASSFGTYEQYF
>-|TRBV10-3|TRBJ2-7|TRBD1
TGTGCCATCAGTAGGACAGGGGAAGAGCAGTACTTC
CAISRTGEEQYF
>-|TRBV5-1|TRBJ1-4|TRBD1
TGCGCCAGCAGCTTGGAGGACAGGCCGGAAAAACTGTTTTTT
CASSLEDRPEKLFF
>-|TRBV29-1|TRBJ2-1|TRBD1
TGCAGCGTTGAACGGGACAGGGGAGCGGGAGAGCAGTTCTTC
CSVERDRGAGEQFF
>-|TRBV7-3|TRBJ2-3|TRBD2
TGTGCCAGCAGCTCCTATAGCGGGAGGTTCGATACGCAGTATTTT
CASSSYSGRFDTQYF
>-|TRBV10-3|TRBJ2-4|-
TGTGCCATCAGTGAGCGCAGGGGGGACATTCAGTACTTC
CAISERRGDIQYF
>-|TRBV2|TRBJ1-1|-
TGTGCCAGCAGTGAAGGATTCGAAGCTTTCTTT
CASSEGFEAFF
>-|TRBV19|TRBJ2-3|-
TGTGCCAGTAGTACCGACAGATTCACAGATACGCAGTATTTT
CASSTDRFTDTQYF
>-|TRBV6-1|TRBJ2-1|-
TGTGCCAGCAGTGAACGTTGGGGACGAGTCTACAATGAGCAGTTCTTC
CASSERWGRVYNEQFF
>-|TRBV5-1|TRBJ2-2|-
TGCGCCAGCAGCTCAGGACTGCCGAACACCGGGGAGCTGTTTTTT
CASSSGLPNTGELFF
>few|TRBV7-8|TRBJ1-1|TRBD1
TGTGCCAGCAGCCCCTTCCTCGAGGGACAGAGATTGAACACTGAAGCTTTCTTT
CASSPFLEGQRLNTEAFF
>-|TRBV15|TRBJ2-2|-
TGTGCCACCAGCAGAGACCTTGACAGTGCGAACACCGGGGAGCTGTTTTTT
CATSRDLDSANTGELFF
>-|TRBV4-2|TRBJ2-5|TRBD2
TGTGCCAGCAGCCAAGAGAGACTAGCGGAAGAGATCCAGTACTTC
CASSQERLAEEIQYF
>-|TRBV7-2|TRBJ2-7|-
TGTGCCAGCAGCTCTCAGGGCTACGAGCAGTACTTC
CASSSQGYEQYF